Listed below are T cell receptor beta chains from one sample, sequenced in a study of blood T cells in healthy people across ages. TCRdb re-analysed the 5' RACE reads in MiXCR, keeping a single row per CDR3 protein. In the table there are hundreds of thousands of distinct CDR3 sequences, around 48% of which are singletons. The sequenced sample consisted of blood. The origin of the receptors is a woman aged 55-69 years in good health. Both conserved end residues are part of each CDR3. Fields, in order: J gene, clone size, V gene, D gene, CDR3 protein, CDR3 DNA. The D gene is left open where the match is weak. Size is stated for part of the rows, as once, few or many counts, or as a class when the clone is expanded.

>TRBJ1-2|few|TRBV7-9|-
CASSLGTGNYGYTF
TGTGCCAGCAGCTTAGGAACAGGGAACTATGGCTACACCTTC
>TRBJ2-7|many|TRBV3-1|-
CASSQAGGEQYF
TGTGCCAGCAGCCAAGCTGGCGGAGAGCAGTACTTC
>TRBJ2-1|-|TRBV27|TRBD2
CASRLYSGSSYNEQFF
TGTGCCAGCAGGTTATATAGCGGGAGCTCCTACAATGAGCAGTTCTTC
>TRBJ2-7|few|TRBV7-2|TRBD1
CASSWTGNYEQYF
TGTGCCAGCAGCTGGACAGGGAACTACGAGCAGTACTTC
>TRBJ2-3|-|TRBV20-1|-
CSAPLADTQYF
TGCAGTGCCCCACTTGCGGATACGCAGTATTTT
>TRBJ2-3|-|TRBV3-1|-
CASSQASADTQYF
TGTGCCAGCAGCCAAGCATCCGCAGATACGCAGTATTTT
>TRBJ1-4|-|TRBV4-3|-
CASSQEGYRAGNEKLFF
TGCGCCAGCAGCCAAGAAGGCTACAGGGCTGGAAATGAAAAACTGTTTTTT
>TRBJ2-7|-|TRBV6-1|-
CASTGYEQYF
TGTGCCAGCACGGGTTACGAGCAGTACTTC
>TRBJ2-3|-|TRBV10-3|TRBD2
CAISEERGLRTDTQYF
TGTGCCATCAGTGAAGAGCGGGGGTTACGCACAGATACGCAGTATTTT
>TRBJ2-5|few|TRBV10-3|-
CAISESGARGQETQYF
TGTGCCATCAGTGAGTCGGGAGCGAGGGGCCAAGAGACCCAGTACTTC
>TRBJ1-6|few|TRBV3-1|-
CASSGKANSPLHF
TGTGCCAGCAGCGGAAAGGCGAATTCACCCCTCCACTTT
>TRBJ2-7|few|TRBV4-2|TRBD1
CASSQEGTVFYEQYF
TGTGCCAGCAGCCAAGAGGGGACAGTCTTCTACGAGCAGTACTTC
>TRBJ2-3|-|TRBV6-2/TRBV6-3|-
CASTTHRLSTDTQYF
TGTGCCAGCACCACACACCGACTAAGCACAGATACGCAGTATTTT
>TRBJ1-1|few|TRBV28|-
CAIMGQPNTEAFF
TGTGCCATTATGGGGCAGCCGAACACTGAAGCTTTCTTT
>TRBJ2-7|-|TRBV7-2|-
CASSLVAGMGSPTYEQYF
TGTGCCAGCAGCTTAGTTGCGGGGATGGGATCTCCTACCTACGAGCAGTACTTC
>TRBJ2-7|-|TRBV13|-
CASSPSLAGAYEQYF
TGTGCCAGCAGCCCTTCCCTGGCAGGAGCCTACGAGCAGTACTTC
>TRBJ2-1|-|TRBV20-1|TRBD1
CSARAPGQGSANEQFF
TGCAGTGCTAGAGCTCCGGGACAGGGGTCTGCCAATGAGCAGTTCTTC
>TRBJ2-7|few|TRBV28|TRBD2
CASSRLAGLSSYEQYF
TGTGCCAGCAGCAGACTAGCGGGGTTGAGCTCCTACGAGCAGTACTTC
>TRBJ1-5|-|TRBV11-2|-
CASSLGPEVAGTQPQHF
TGTGCCAGCAGCTTAGGTCCAGAGGTGGCGGGAACTCAGCCCCAGCATTTT
>TRBJ2-2|-|TRBV6-2/TRBV6-3|-
CASSRGLPGELFF
TGTGCCAGCAGTCGAGGACTCCCCGGGGAGCTGTTTTTT
>TRBJ1-1|-|TRBV25-1|TRBD1
CATAGTGRSTEAFF
TGTGCCACCGCGGGGACAGGGAGGAGCACTGAAGCTTTCTTT